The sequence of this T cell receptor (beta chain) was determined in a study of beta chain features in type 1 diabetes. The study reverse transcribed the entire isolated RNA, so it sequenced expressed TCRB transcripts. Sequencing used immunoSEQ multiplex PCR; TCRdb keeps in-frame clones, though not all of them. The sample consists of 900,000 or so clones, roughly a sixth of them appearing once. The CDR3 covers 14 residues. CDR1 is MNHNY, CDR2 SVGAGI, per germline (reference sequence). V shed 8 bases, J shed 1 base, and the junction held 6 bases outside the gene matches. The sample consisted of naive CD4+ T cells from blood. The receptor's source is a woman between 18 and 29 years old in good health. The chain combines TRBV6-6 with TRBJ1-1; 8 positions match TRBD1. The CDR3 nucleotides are TGTGCCAGCTTAAGGACAGGGTCGAACACTGAAGCTTTCTTT. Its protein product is CASLRTGSNTEAFF.